This T cell receptor beta chain is from a study of control samples from healthy donors and cancer patients. Method: immunoSEQ multiplex PCR; TCRdb's copy keeps in-frame clones and lacks some. Among 120,000 or so clones listed, roughly 84% were seen once. The V and J ends lost 2 bases and 4 bases respectively, with 14 bases between them. The germline CDR1 and CDR2 sequences are MNHEY and SVGEGT. The CDR3 loop spans 15 amino acids. This clonotype was sampled from a man between 35 and 55 years old in good health. Sequencing input: blood. V usage is TRBV6-2 or TRBV6-3 and J usage is TRBJ1-1, with D uncertain. The CDR3 DNA is TGTGCCAGCAGTTACGCGACAAGGTCCGCCACTGAAGCTTTCTTT. Translated, it gives CASSYATRSATEAFF.